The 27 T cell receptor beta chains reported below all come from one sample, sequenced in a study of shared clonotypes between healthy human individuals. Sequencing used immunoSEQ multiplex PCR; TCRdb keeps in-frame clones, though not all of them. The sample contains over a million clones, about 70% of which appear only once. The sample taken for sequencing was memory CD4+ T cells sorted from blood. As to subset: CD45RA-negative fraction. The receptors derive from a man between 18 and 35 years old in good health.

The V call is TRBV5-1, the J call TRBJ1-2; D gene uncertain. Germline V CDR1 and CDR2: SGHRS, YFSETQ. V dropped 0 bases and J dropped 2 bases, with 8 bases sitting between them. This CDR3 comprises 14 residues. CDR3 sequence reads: CASSLGSPNYGYTF. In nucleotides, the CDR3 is TGCGCCAGCAGCTTGGGCAGCCCCAACTATGGCTACACCTTC.

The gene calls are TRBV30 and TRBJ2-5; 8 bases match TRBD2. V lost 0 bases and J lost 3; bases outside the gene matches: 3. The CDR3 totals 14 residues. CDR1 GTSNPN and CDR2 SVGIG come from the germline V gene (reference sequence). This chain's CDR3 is CAWSVLGLEETQYF. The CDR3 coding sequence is TGTGCCTGGAGTGTACTGGGACTAGAAGAGACCCAGTACTTC. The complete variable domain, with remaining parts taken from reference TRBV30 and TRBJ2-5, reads SQTIHQWPATLVQPVGSPLSLECTVEGTSNPNLYWYRQAAGRGLQLLFYSVGIGQISSEVPQNLSASRPQDRQFILSSKKLLLSDSGFYLCAWSVLGLEETQYFGPGTRLLVL.

The CDR3 sequence: CASSFFVHSPFQETQYF. The CDR3 nucleotides are TGTGCCAGCAGCTTTTTCGTTCACTCGCCCTTTCAAGAGACCCAGTACTTC. The V call is TRBV11-3, the J call TRBJ2-5; D uncertain. CDR1 SGHNT and CDR2 YENEEA come from the germline V gene. There are 17 residues in the CDR3. V lost 3 bases, J lost 2 bases, and 19 bases lay in between. Supplemented by reference TRBV11-3 and TRBJ2-5, the full variable domain reads EAGVVQSPRYKIIEKKQPVAFWCNPISGHNTLYWYLQNLGQGPELLIRYENEEAVDDSQLPKDRFSAERLKGVDSTLKIQPAELGDSAVYLCASSFFVHSPFQETQYFGPGTRLLVL.

Written as DNA, the CDR3 is TGTGCCATCAGTGAGGGCACACAGTTGAATCAGCCCCAGCATTTT. As protein: CAISEGTQLNQPQHF. The chain uses TRBV10-3 and TRBJ1-5; D remains unclear. Germline assignment: CDR1 ENHRY and CDR2 SYGVKD. The CDR3 contains 15 residues. The germline V and J ends were trimmed by 2 bases and 4 bases, with 12 bases remaining between them.

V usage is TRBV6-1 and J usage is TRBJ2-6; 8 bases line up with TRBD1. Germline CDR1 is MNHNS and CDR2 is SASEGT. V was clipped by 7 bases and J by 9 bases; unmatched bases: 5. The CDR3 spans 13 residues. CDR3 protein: CASTRDRSNVLTF. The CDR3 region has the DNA TGTGCCAGCACCCGGGACAGGAGCAACGTCCTGACTTTC.

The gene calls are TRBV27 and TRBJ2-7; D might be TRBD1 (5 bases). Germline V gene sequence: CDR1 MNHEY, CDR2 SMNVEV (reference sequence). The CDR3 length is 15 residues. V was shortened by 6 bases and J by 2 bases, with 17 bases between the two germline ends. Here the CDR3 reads CASRLKGPHPYEQYF. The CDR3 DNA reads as TGTGCCAGCAGGTTAAAGGGGCCACACCCCTACGAGCAGTACTTC.

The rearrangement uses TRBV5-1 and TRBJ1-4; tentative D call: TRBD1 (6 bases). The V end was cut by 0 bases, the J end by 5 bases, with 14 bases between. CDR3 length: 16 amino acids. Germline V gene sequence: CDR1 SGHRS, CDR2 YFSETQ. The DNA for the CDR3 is TGCGCCAGCAGCTTGGAAGGGACAAGTCCCAATGAAAAACTGTTTTTT. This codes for CASSLEGTSPNEKLFF.

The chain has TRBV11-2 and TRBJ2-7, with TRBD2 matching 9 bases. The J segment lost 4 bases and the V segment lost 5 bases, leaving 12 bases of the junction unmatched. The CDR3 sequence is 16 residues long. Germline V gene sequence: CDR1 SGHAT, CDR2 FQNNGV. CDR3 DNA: TGTGCCAGCAGCCGCATCTCGACTAGCGGTTCTTACGAGCAGTACTTC. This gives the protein CASSRISTSGSYEQYF. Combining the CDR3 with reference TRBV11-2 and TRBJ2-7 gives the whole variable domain EAGVAQSPRYKIIEKRQSVAFWCNPISGHATLYWYQQILGQGPKLLIQFQNNGVVDDSQLPKDRFSAERLKGVDSTLKIQPAKLEDSAVYLCASSRISTSGSYEQYFGPGTRLTVT.

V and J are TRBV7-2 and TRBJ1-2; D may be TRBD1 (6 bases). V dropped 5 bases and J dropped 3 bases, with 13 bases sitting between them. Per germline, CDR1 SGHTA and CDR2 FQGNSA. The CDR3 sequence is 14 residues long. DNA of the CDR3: TGTGCCAGCAGCCCCGGGCAGGGGCACTATGGCTACACCTTC. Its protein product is CASSPGQGHYGYTF. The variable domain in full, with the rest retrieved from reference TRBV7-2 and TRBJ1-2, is GAGVSQSPSNKVTEKGKDVELRCDPISGHTALYWYRQSLGQGLEFLIYFQGNSAPDKSGLPSDRFSAERTGGSVSTLTIQRTQQEDSAVYLCASSPGQGHYGYTFGSGTRLTVV.

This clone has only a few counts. The CDR3 is CASSIPGGGTPGELFF. Here the CDR3 DNA reads TGTGCCAGTAGTATCCCCGGGGGAGGAACACCCGGGGAGCTGTTTTTT. The chain carries TRBV19 and TRBJ2-2; D is possibly TRBD2 (6 bases). From germline, CDR1 is LNHDA and CDR2 SQIVND (reference sequence). The ends were cut back, 3 bases at V and 6 bases at J, with 17 bases in the middle. The CDR3 consists of 16 residues.

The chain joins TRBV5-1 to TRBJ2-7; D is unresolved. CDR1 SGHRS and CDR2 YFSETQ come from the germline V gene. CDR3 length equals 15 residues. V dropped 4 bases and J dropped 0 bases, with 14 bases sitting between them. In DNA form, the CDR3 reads TGCGCCAGCAGCCCCACCCCGTACAGCTCCTACGAGCAGTACTTC. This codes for CASSPTPYSSYEQYF. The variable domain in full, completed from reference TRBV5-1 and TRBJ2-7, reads KAGVTQTPRYLIKTRGQQVTLSCSPISGHRSVSWYQQTPGQGLQFLFEYFSETQRNKGNFPGRFSGRQFSNSRSEMNVSTLELGDSALYLCASSPTPYSSYEQYFGPGTRLTVT.

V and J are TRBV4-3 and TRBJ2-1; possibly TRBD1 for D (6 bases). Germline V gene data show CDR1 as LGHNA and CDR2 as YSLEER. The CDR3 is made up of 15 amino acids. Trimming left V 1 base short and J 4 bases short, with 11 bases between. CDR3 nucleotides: TGCGCCAGCAGCCAAGGCACAGGGAAGTACAATGAGCAGTTCTTC. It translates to CASSQGTGKYNEQFF.

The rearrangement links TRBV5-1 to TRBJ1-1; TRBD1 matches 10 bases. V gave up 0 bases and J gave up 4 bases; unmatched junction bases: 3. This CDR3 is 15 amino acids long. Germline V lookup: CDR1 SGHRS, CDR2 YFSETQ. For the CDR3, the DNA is TGCGCCAGCAGCTTGGCGTGGGACAGGGGCACTGAAGCTTTCTTT. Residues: CASSLAWDRGTEAFF.

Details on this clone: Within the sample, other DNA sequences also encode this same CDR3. The CDR3 DNA reads TGCGCCAGCAGCTTGGGTCAGGAAAGCACAGATACGCAGTATTTT. It is translated as CASSLGQESTDTQYF. The chain combines TRBV5-1 with TRBJ2-3; D is unresolved. This CDR3 has 15 residues. The germline V gene has CDR1 SGHRS and CDR2 YFSETQ. V was clipped by 0 bases and J by 0 bases, with 8 bases between them.

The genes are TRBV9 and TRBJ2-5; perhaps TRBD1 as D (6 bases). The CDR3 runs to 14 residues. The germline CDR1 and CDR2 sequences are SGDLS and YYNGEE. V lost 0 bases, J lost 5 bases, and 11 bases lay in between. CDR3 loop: CASSVDRAGETQYF. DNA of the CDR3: TGTGCCAGCAGCGTAGACAGGGCAGGCGAGACCCAGTACTTC.

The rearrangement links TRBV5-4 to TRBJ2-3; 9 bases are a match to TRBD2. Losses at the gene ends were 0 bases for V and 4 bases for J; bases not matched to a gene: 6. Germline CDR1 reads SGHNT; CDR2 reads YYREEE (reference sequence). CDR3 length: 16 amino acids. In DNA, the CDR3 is TGTGCCAGCAGCTTGGATTGGACTAGCGCGTCAGATACGCAGTATTTT. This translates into CASSLDWTSASDTQYF.

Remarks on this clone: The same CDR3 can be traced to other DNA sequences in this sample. This chain's CDR3 is CASSLGGQGNQPQHF. Here the CDR3 DNA reads TGTGCCAGCAGCTTGGGGGGACAGGGCAATCAGCCCCAGCATTTT. V is TRBV7-8 and J is TRBJ1-5, with 8 nucleotides matching TRBD1. In germline, CDR1 is SGHVS, CDR2 FQNEAQ. With V trimmed by 3 bases and J by 2 bases, 3 bases remained unmatched. This CDR3 contains 15 residues.

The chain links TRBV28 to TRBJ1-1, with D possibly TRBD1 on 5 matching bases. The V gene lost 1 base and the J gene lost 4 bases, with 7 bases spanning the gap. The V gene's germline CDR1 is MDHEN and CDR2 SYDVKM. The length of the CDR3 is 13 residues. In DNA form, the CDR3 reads TGTGCCAGCAGTTTATCAGGGCGCACTGAAGCTTTCTTT. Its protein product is CASSLSGRTEAFF.

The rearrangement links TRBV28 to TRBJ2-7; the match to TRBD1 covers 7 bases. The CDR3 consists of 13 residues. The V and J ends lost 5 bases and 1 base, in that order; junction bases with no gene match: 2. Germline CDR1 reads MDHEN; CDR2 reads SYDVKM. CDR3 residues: CASSPQGSYEQYF. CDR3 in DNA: TGTGCCAGCAGTCCACAGGGGTCCTACGAGCAGTACTTC. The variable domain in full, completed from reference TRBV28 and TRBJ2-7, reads DVKVTQSSRYLVKRTGEKVFLECVQDMDHENMFWYRQDPGLGLRLIYFSYDVKMKEKGDIPEGYSVSREKKERFSLILESASTNQTSMYLCASSPQGSYEQYFGPGTRLTVT.

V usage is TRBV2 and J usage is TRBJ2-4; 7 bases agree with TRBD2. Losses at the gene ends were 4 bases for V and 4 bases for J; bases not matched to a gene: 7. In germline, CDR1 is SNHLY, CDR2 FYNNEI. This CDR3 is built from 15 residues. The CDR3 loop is CASSVSSGYKNIQYF. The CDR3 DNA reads TGTGCCAGCAGTGTGTCTAGCGGTTATAAAAACATTCAGTACTTC.

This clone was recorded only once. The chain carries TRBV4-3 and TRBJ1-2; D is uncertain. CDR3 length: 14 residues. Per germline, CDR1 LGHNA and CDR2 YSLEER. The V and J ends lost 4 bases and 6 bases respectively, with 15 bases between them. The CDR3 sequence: CASSPLGRRDGYTF. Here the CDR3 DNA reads TGCGCCAGCAGCCCCCTGGGGAGGAGGGATGGCTACACCTTC.

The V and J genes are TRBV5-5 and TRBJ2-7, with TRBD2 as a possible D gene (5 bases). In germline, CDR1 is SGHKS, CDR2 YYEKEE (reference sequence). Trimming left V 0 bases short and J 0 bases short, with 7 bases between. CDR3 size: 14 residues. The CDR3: CASSLGGSSYEQYF. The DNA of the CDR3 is TGTGCCAGCAGCTTGGGTGGGAGCTCCTACGAGCAGTACTTC.

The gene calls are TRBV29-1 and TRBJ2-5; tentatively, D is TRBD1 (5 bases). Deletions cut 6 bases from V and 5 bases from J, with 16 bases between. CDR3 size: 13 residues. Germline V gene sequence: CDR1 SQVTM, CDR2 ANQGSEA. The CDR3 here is CSVDPWGAETQYF. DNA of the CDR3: TGCAGCGTAGACCCGTGGGGCGCTGAGACCCAGTACTTC.

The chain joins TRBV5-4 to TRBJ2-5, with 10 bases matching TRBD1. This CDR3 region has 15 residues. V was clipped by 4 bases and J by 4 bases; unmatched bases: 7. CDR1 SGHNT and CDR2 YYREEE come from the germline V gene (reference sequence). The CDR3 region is CASSPTTGGPETQYF. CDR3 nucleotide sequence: TGTGCCAGCAGCCCAACGACAGGGGGCCCAGAGACCCAGTACTTC.

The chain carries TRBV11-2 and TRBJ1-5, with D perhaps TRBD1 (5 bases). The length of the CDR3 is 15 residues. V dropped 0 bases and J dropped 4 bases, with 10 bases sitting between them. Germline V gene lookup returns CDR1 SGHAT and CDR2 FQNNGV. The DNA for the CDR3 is TGTGCCAGCAGCTTAGACGGCAGGGTAAATCAGCCCCAGCATTTT. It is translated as CASSLDGRVNQPQHF.

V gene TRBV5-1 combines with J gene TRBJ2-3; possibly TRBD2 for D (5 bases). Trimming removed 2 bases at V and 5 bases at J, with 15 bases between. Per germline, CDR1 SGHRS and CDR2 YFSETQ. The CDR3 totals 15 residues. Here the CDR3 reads CASSLEGPKGDTQYF. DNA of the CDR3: TGCGCCAGCAGCTTAGAGGGTCCTAAAGGAGATACGCAGTATTTT.

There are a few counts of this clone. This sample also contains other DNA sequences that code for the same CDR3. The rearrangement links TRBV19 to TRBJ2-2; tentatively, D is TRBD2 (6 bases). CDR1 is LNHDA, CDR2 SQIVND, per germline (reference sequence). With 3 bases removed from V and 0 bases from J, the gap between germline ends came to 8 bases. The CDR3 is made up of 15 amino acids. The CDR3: CASSMAGTNTGELFF. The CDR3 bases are TGTGCCAGTAGTATGGCGGGGACGAACACCGGGGAGCTGTTTTTT.